These T cell receptor beta chains were read from a single sample in a study of early T cells in non-severe SARS-CoV-2 infection. TCRdb analysed the 5' RACE reads with MiXCR anew, one entry per CDR3 protein. Found here are fewer than 85,000 distinct CDR3 sequences, approximately 12% of them singletons; the top ten hold 3.5% to 5.5%. The specimen was whole blood. Receptor source: an adult who was a healthcare worker with PCR-confirmed SARS-CoV-2 infection or an uninfected control (not recorded which). Each CDR3 is given with its conserved first and last residue. A D gene is named only where the DNA matches it firmly. Part of the rows lack a size; the others show once, few, many or a class for expanded clones.

V	J	size	D	CDR3	DNA
TRBV10-3	TRBJ2-5	NA	NA	CAISESNQETQYF	TGTGCCATCAGTGAGTCGAATCAAGAGACCCAGTACTTC
TRBV18	TRBJ1-6	few	NA	CASSPLDARNSPLHF	TGTGCCAGCTCACCCCTCGATGCCCGAAATTCACCCCTCCACTTT
TRBV7-2	TRBJ1-3	NA	NA	CASSSAGTSGNTIYF	TGTGCCAGCAGCTCGGCAGGGACATCTGGAAACACCATATATTTT
TRBV6-6	TRBJ1-2	many	TRBD1	CASTDRVSYGYTF	TGTGCCAGCACCGACAGGGTCTCCTATGGCTACACCTTC
TRBV7-2	TRBJ2-7	few	TRBD2	CASSLGTSGPYEQYF	TGTGCCAGCAGCCTCGGGACTAGCGGGCCTTACGAGCAGTACTTC
TRBV6-5	TRBJ2-3	NA	TRBD2	CACSPTSGASTDTQYF	TGTGCCTGCAGTCCCACTAGCGGGGCTAGCACAGATACGCAGTATTTT
TRBV5-5	TRBJ1-1	NA	TRBD1	CASSFQGDTEAFF	TGTGCCAGCAGCTTTCAGGGGGACACTGAAGCTTTCTTT
TRBV29-1	TRBJ2-3	NA	TRBD2	CSVECPSGGLPDTQYF	TGCAGCGTTGAGTGCCCTAGCGGGGGACTACCAGATACGCAGTATTTT
TRBV5-1	TRBJ2-7	many	TRBD1	CASSSGTGAYEQYF	TGCGCCAGCAGCTCCGGGACAGGGGCCTACGAGCAGTACTTC
TRBV11-1	TRBJ2-3	many	NA	CASSLVIATTDTQYF	TGTGCCAGCAGCTTAGTTATCGCCACCACAGATACGCAGTATTTT
TRBV7-9	TRBJ2-7	NA	TRBD1	CASSPNRGTSYEQYF	TGTGCCAGCAGCCCAAACAGGGGTACGTCGTACGAGCAGTACTTC
TRBV11-2	TRBJ1-4	few	NA	CASSPNRAEKLFF	TGTGCCAGCAGCCCCAACAGGGCGGAAAAACTGTTTTTT
TRBV12-3/TRBV12-4	TRBJ2-2	NA	TRBD2	CASSFLAGGRTGELFF	TGTGCCAGCAGCTTCCTAGCGGGGGGGCGGACCGGGGAGCTGTTTTTT
TRBV19	TRBJ2-3	many	TRBD2	CASSIQAGGRTDTQYF	TGTGCCAGTAGTATCCAAGCGGGAGGGCGCACAGATACGCAGTATTTT
TRBV5-1	TRBJ2-7	few	NA	CASRGAGRYEQYF	TGCGCCAGCCGGGGGGCTGGACGATACGAGCAGTACTTC
TRBV6-5	TRBJ1-1	NA	NA	CASSFSTGNTEAFF	TGTGCCAGCAGTTTTTCGACGGGGAACACTGAAGCTTTCTTT
TRBV11-2	TRBJ2-7	NA	NA	CASSRTRGGRGRIGHEQYF	TGTGCCAGCAGCCGAACTCGGGGCGGCCGAGGTAGGATAGGCCACGAGCAGTACTTC
TRBV19	TRBJ2-3	NA	NA	CASRLRDTSTDTQYF	TGTGCCAGTCGCCTCCGGGACACCAGCACAGATACGCAGTATTTT
TRBV11-3	TRBJ2-7	few	NA	CASSLGLRGAGDEQYF	TGTGCCAGCAGCTTAGGGCTCAGGGGGGCCGGCGACGAGCAGTACTTC
TRBV5-1	TRBJ1-6	few	NA	CASSPDLGTLHF	TGCGCCAGCAGCCCGGACCTTGGAACCCTCCACTTT
TRBV19	TRBJ1-5	many	TRBD1	CASSIVGGAGNQPQHF	TGTGCCAGTAGTATAGTAGGGGGCGCGGGCAATCAGCCCCAGCATTTT
TRBV29-1	TRBJ2-1	many	NA	CSVEDQGNEQFF	TGCAGCGTTGAAGATCAGGGAAATGAGCAGTTCTTC
TRBV18	TRBJ2-3	many	NA	CASSPRDFSSTDTQYF	TGTGCCAGCTCACCACGGGACTTTTCTAGCACAGATACGCAGTATTTT
TRBV11-2	TRBJ2-4	NA	TRBD2	CASSRGLAGRGDIQYF	TGTGCCAGCAGCCGAGGACTAGCGGGGCGAGGGGACATTCAGTACTTC
TRBV20-1	TRBJ1-5	few	NA	CSARGSGGQPQHF	TGCAGTGCTAGAGGAAGTGGGGGTCAGCCCCAGCATTTT
TRBV20-1	TRBJ2-3	few	TRBD2	CSARDSSGGTDTQYF	TGCAGTGCTAGAGATTCTAGCGGGGGGACAGATACGCAGTATTTT
TRBV7-9	TRBJ2-1	few	TRBD2	CASSPRDRRSGGAYNEQFF	TGTGCCAGCAGCCCCCGGGACAGGAGAAGCGGGGGGGCCTACAATGAGCAGTTCTTC
TRBV29-1	TRBJ2-3	NA	TRBD1	CSEGGSVTDTQYF	TGCAGTGAAGGGGGCTCGGTCACAGATACGCAGTATTTT
TRBV7-2	TRBJ1-6	many	NA	CASSLVRTANSPLHF	TGTGCCAGCAGCTTAGTCAGGACAGCCAATTCACCCCTCCACTTT
TRBV7-9	TRBJ2-1	many	TRBD2	CASSGTLAGHHNEQFF	TGTGCCAGCAGCGGCACCTTAGCGGGTCACCACAATGAGCAGTTCTTC
TRBV5-1	TRBJ1-6	few	TRBD1	CAGSQRQGRSPLHF	TGCGCCGGCAGCCAGAGACAGGGGCGTTCACCCCTCCACTTT
TRBV4-1	TRBJ1-5	few	TRBD1	CASSQVGGQGQPQHF	TGCGCCAGCAGCCAAGTGGGGGGACAGGGCCAGCCCCAGCATTTT
TRBV14	TRBJ2-1	few	TRBD2	CASSHLRGGSYNEQFF	TGTGCCAGCAGCCATCTGCGCGGGGGCTCCTACAATGAGCAGTTCTTC
TRBV12-3/TRBV12-4	TRBJ2-1	many	TRBD2	CASSQLAGSYNEQFF	TGTGCCAGCAGCCAACTAGCGGGGTCCTACAATGAGCAGTTCTTC
TRBV7-9	TRBJ2-3	NA	TRBD2	CASSSGLAGRRDTQYF	TGTGCCAGCAGCTCGGGACTAGCGGGCCGACGGGATACGCAGTATTTT
TRBV5-1	TRBJ2-3	many	TRBD2	CASSPPTSATDTQYF	TGCGCCAGCAGCCCACCGACTAGCGCCACAGATACGCAGTATTTT
TRBV20-1	TRBJ2-7	NA	NA	CSANPPRQAVYEQYF	TGCAGTGCAAATCCCCCCAGACAGGCAGTCTACGAGCAGTACTTC
TRBV3-1	TRBJ2-1	many	NA	CASSQGGVNNEQFF	TGTGCCAGCAGCCAAGGCGGGGTTAACAATGAGCAGTTCTTC
TRBV4-1	TRBJ2-7	NA	TRBD1	CASSLPGTGGAYEQYF	TGCGCCAGCAGCCTTCCCGGGACAGGGGGTGCCTACGAGCAGTACTTC
TRBV19	TRBJ2-3	many	TRBD2	CASDHSGKTDTQYF	TGTGCCAGTGACCATAGCGGGAAGACAGATACGCAGTATTTT
TRBV7-6	TRBJ2-7	few	NA	CASSRSLDSYEQYF	TGTGCCAGCAGTAGATCCCTGGACTCCTACGAGCAGTACTTC
TRBV4-1	TRBJ1-1	NA	TRBD1	CASSRARTGNTEAFF	TGCGCCAGCAGCCGCGCGAGGACAGGGAACACTGAAGCTTTCTTT
TRBV7-2	TRBJ2-7	many	TRBD2	CASSDAGTNSYEQYF	TGTGCCAGCAGCGACGCTGGGACTAACTCCTACGAGCAGTACTTC
TRBV2	TRBJ1-1	many	NA	CASGGTEAFF	TGTGCCAGCGGGGGAACTGAAGCTTTCTTT
TRBV5-1	TRBJ1-2	many	NA	CASSYTDLTYGYTF	TGCGCCAGCAGCTATACCGACTTAACCTATGGCTACACCTTC
TRBV2	TRBJ2-2	NA	NA	CASSEHRTNTGELFF	TGTGCCAGCAGTGAGCACCGGACGAACACCGGGGAGCTGTTTTTT
TRBV24-1	TRBJ2-7	few	NA	CATSARDNSYEQYF	TGTGCCACCAGTGCCCGGGACAACTCCTACGAGCAGTACTTC
TRBV19	TRBJ2-3	many	TRBD1	CASRIQGTDTQYF	TGTGCCAGTAGAATACAGGGGACGGATACGCAGTATTTT
TRBV7-9	TRBJ2-1	few	NA	CASSLLTGIVDEQFF	TGTGCCAGCAGCTTATTAACCGGGATTGTCGATGAGCAGTTCTTC
TRBV10-3	TRBJ1-1	many	NA	CAISVVGGGMLNTEAFF	TGTGCCATCAGTGTTGTGGGGGGCGGAATGCTGAACACTGAAGCTTTCTTT
TRBV29-1	TRBJ2-5	NA	NA	CSVEGVRAEETQYF	TGCAGCGTTGAAGGTGTCAGGGCAGAAGAGACCCAGTACTTC
TRBV5-1	TRBJ2-3	NA	NA	CASSFVVGVVADTQYF	TGCGCCAGCAGCTTCGTAGTGGGGGTAGTCGCAGATACGCAGTATTTT
TRBV7-2	TRBJ2-3	many	NA	CASSPHGTRGDTQYF	TGTGCCAGCAGCCCCCACGGGACCCGCGGTGATACGCAGTATTTT
TRBV3-1	TRBJ2-5	once	NA	CASSPAPLVLEETQYF	TGTGCCAGCAGCCCAGCACCTCTAGTGCTGGAGGAGACCCAGTACTTC
TRBV19	TRBJ2-7	few	NA	CASSMDGTYEQYF	TGTGCCAGTAGTATGGACGGCACCTACGAGCAGTACTTC